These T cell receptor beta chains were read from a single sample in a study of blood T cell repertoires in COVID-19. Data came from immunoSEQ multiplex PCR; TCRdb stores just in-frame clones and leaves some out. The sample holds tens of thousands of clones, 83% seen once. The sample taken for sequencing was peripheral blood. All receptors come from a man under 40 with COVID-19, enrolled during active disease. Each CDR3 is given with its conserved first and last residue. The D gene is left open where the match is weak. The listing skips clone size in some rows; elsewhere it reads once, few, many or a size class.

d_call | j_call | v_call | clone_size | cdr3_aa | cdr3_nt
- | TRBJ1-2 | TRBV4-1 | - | CASSQDEGDGYTF | TGCGCCAGCAGCCAAGATGAGGGCGACGGCTACACCTTC
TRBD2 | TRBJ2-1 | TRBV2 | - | CASSNQRGYNEQFF | TGTGCCAGCAGTAACCAGCGGGGCTACAATGAGCAGTTCTTC
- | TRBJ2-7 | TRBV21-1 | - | CASSKAGVVLFHEQYF | TGTGCCAGCAGCAAAGCAGGAGTGGTTCTTTTCCACGAGCAGTACTTC
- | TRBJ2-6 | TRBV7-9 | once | CASSRMWDKGSSGANVLTF | TGTGCCAGCAGCCGAATGTGGGACAAGGGCAGCTCTGGGGCCAACGTCCTGACTTTC
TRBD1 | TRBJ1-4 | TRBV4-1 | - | CASSRTGGIDEKLFF | TGCGCCAGCAGCCGCACAGGGGGCATAGATGAAAAACTGTTTTTT
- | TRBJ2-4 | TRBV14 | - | CASSQDLARGAKNIQYF | TGTGCCAGCAGCCAAGATTTGGCCAGGGGGGCTAAAAACATTCAGTACTTC
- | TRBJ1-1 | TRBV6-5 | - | CASNIGDTEAFF | TGTGCCAGCAACATAGGGGACACTGAAGCTTTCTTT
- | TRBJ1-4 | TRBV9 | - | CASSTGNVGEKLFF | TGTGCCAGCAGCACAGGGAATGTCGGTGAAAAACTGTTTTTT
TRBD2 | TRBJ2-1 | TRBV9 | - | CASSTGTSAYNEQFF | TGTGCCAGCAGCACCGGGACTAGCGCGTACAATGAGCAGTTCTTC
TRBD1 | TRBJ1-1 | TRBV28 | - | CASTPRVGQGVTEAFF | TGTGCCAGCACCCCCCGAGTGGGACAGGGGGTTACTGAAGCTTTCTTT
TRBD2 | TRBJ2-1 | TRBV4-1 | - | CASSRGSGTSRNEQFF | TGCGCCAGCAGCCGGGGATCCGGGACTAGCCGGAATGAGCAGTTCTTC
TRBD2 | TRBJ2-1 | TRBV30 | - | CAWSLGLAVNEQFF | TGTGCCTGGAGTCTCGGACTAGCGGTCAATGAGCAGTTCTTC
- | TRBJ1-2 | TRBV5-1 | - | CASSGEGGRHYGYTF | TGCGCCAGCAGCGGTGAGGGGGGGAGGCACTATGGCTACACCTTC
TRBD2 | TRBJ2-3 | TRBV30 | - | CAWSVGAGGLGTQYF | TGTGCCTGGAGTGTGGGAGCGGGAGGGCTTGGTACGCAGTATTTT
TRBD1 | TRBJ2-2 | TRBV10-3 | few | CAISEPGQGLTGELFF | TGTGCCATCAGTGAACCGGGACAGGGTCTCACCGGGGAGCTGTTTTTT
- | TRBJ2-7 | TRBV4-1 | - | CASSPPRFLRGEQYF | TGCGCCAGCAGCCCTCCCCGGTTTCTTCGCGGCGAGCAGTACTTC
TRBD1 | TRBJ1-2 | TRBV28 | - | CASSLRQGAGNYGYTF | TGTGCCAGCAGTTTACGACAGGGGGCGGGTAACTATGGCTACACCTTC
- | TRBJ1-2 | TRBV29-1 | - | CSVAEDGYTF | TGCAGCGTTGCGGAGGATGGCTACACCTTC
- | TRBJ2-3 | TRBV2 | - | CASSAGDTQYF | TGTGCCAGCAGTGCGGGAGATACGCAGTATTTT
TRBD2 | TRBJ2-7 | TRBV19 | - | CASSVIAGETYEQYF | TGTGCCAGTAGCGTCATAGCGGGCGAAACCTACGAGCAGTACTTC
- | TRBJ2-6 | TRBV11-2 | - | CASRAFSGANVLTF | TGTGCCAGCAGGGCATTCTCTGGGGCCAACGTCCTGACTTTC
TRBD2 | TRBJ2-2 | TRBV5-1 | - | CASSESGRRAGELFF | TGCGCCAGCAGTGAGAGCGGGAGACGAGCCGGGGAGCTGTTTTTT